This T cell receptor (beta chain) was identified during a study of blood T cell repertoires in COVID-19. About the study: COVID-19 samples from acute and convalescent phases originated in the United States, Italy and Spain. Sample material is recorded as cDNA or gDNA derived from T cells, B-cell-depleted T cells, or PBMCs.

On this clone: Other DNA sequences in this specimen translate into the identical CDR3.

In the study's own analysis: Amplification with reference gene primers provided the estimates of nucleated cell counts. TCRdb's copy holds only in-frame clones and misses some; the assay was immunoSEQ multiplex PCR. For V, J and clone size, that table is used; D and trimming come from the DNA. The sample holds fewer than 90,000 clones; around 90% are singletons and the top ten take approximately 15%. Per germline, CDR1 PRHDT and CDR2 FYEKMQ (reference sequence). The CDR3 spans 18 residues. The ends were cut back, 0 bases at V and 0 bases at J, with 15 bases in the middle. Sequenced input: peripheral blood. This sequence was found in a male donor with acute or convalescent COVID-19. The chain combines TRBV13 with TRBJ1-3, with a possible D match to TRBD1 (5 bases). Here the CDR3 reads CASSLGSPRGSSGNTIYF. For the CDR3, the DNA is TGTGCCAGCAGCTTAGGCAGCCCCCGGGGGAGCTCTGGAAACACCATATATTTT.